These 24 T cell receptor beta chains were all obtained from the same sample, sequenced in a study of CD8 T cells in ankylosing spondylitis. The study, taken as a whole, reports: Ankylosing spondylitis blood seemed to carry a telltale TCR beta motif made of about 8 highly homologous variants.

TCRdb reprocessed the 5' RACE reads with MiXCR, giving one entry per CDR3 protein. This table has about 840,000 distinct CDR3 sequences, about 12% appearing once. Their antigen targets remain unknown. The material sequenced was blood, either unsorted or a sorted T cell fraction (not recorded which). The receptors derive from a male donor with ankylosing spondylitis.

This clonotype appeared many times. J is TRBJ2-7 and V is TRBV7-6, with 7 positions matching TRBD1. This CDR3 has 14 residues. The trim removed 5 bases at V and 4 bases at J, leaving 8 bases unmatched. CDR1 is SGHVS, CDR2 FNYEAQ, per germline. CDR3 DNA: TGTGCCAGCAGCCAACGACAGGGACCATACGAGCAGTACTTC. This translates into CASSQRQGPYEQYF.

The table lists this clonotype with many counts. V is TRBV9 and J is TRBJ1-4, with D perhaps TRBD1 (5 bases). Trimming shortened V by 0 bases and J by 5 bases, and 11 bases separated the two germline ends. Germline values: CDR1 SGDLS, CDR2 YYNGEE. This CDR3 has 15 amino acids. The CDR3 DNA sequence: TGTGCCAGCAGCGTAGATTCAGGGCTCAATGAAAAACTGTTTTTT. Translation gives CASSVDSGLNEKLFF. The full variable domain, in which reference TRBV9 and TRBJ1-4 provide the parts outside the CDR3, is DSGVTQTPKHLITATGQRVTLRCSPRSGDLSVYWYQQSLDQGLQFLIQYYNGEERAKGNILERFSAQQFPDLHSELNLSSLELGDSALYFCASSVDSGLNEKLFFGSGTQLSVL.

This clonotype was seen more than once but under ten times. The rearrangement uses TRBV20-1 and TRBJ2-5, with D perhaps matching TRBD2 (6 bases). Trimming took off 0 bases at V and 5 bases at J, with 13 bases between the two ends. CDR1 is DFQATT, CDR2 SNEGSKA, per germline (reference sequence). The CDR3 loop spans 14 amino acids. CDR3 bases: TGCAGTGCTAGAGATGGGGGGATGGTGGAGACCCAGTACTTC. It yields the protein CSARDGGMVETQYF.

This clonotype was observed a handful of times. The V and J genes are TRBV11-2 and TRBJ2-3, with 7 bases lining up with TRBD2. V trimming: 4 bases; J trimming: 0 bases; junction bases outside the gene matches: 13. CDR1 is SGHAT and CDR2 is FQNNGV in the germline V gene. The CDR3 is made up of 18 amino acids. The DNA for the CDR3 is TGTGCCAGCAGCTCTCGAGCCGGGACTACCCGCAGCACAGATACGCAGTATTTT. Protein product: CASSSRAGTTRSTDTQYF.

The V gene is TRBV10-2, the J gene TRBJ1-2, with 7 bases lining up with TRBD1. The CDR3 is 14 amino acids. V was clipped by 2 bases and J by 4 bases; unmatched bases: 4. Germline V gene sequence: CDR1 WSHSY, CDR2 SAAADI. The CDR3 reads CASSEAGGAYGYTF. CDR3 bases: TGCGCCAGCAGTGAGGCAGGGGGAGCCTATGGCTACACCTTC.

This clonotype was picked up a small number of times. V and J are TRBV4-3 and TRBJ2-5, with 10 bases lining up with TRBD2. The CDR3 loop spans 16 amino acids. Trimming at V came to 0 bases and at J to 7 bases, leaving 8 bases not matched to a gene. CDR1 and CDR2 from the germline V gene are LGHNA and YSLEER. The CDR3 DNA sequence: TGCGCCAGCAGCCAAGATTCCCTAGCGGGAGCAGGGACCCAGTACTTC. It yields the protein CASSQDSLAGAGTQYF.

V usage is TRBV7-9 and J usage is TRBJ2-5, with D possibly matching TRBD1 (6 bases). The CDR3 contains 13 residues. Trimming took off 5 bases at V and 5 bases at J, with 12 bases between the two ends. The germline gives CDR1 SEHNR, CDR2 FQNEAQ (reference sequence). The CDR3 protein is CASSITGLETQYF. The CDR3 region has the DNA TGTGCCAGCAGCATCACAGGGTTGGAGACCCAGTACTTC.

This clonotype was seen more than once but under ten times. The rearrangement joins TRBV30 to TRBJ2-3, with TRBD1 identical over 7 bases. With V trimmed by 4 bases and J by 2 bases, 9 bases remained unmatched. CDR3 size: 15 residues. In germline, CDR1 is GTSNPN, CDR2 SVGIG (reference sequence). CDR3 nucleotide sequence: TGTGCCTGGAAAGGGACAGCGATATACACAGATACGCAGTATTTT. Its translation: CAWKGTAIYTDTQYF.

The J gene is TRBJ1-4, the V gene TRBV5-1; unclear D gene. V lost 2 bases and J 5 bases, leaving 10 bases between the germline ends. The CDR3 loop spans 14 amino acids. The germline V gene encodes CDR1 SGHRS and CDR2 YFSETQ. DNA for the CDR3: TGCGCCAGCAGCTTTTTCGGAACAAATGAAAAACTGTTTTTT. Amino acids: CASSFFGTNEKLFF. Complete variable domain (other parts from reference TRBV5-1 and TRBJ1-4): KAGVTQTPRYLIKTRGQQVTLSCSPISGHRSVSWYQQTPGQGLQFLFEYFSETQRNKGNFPGRFSGRQFSNSRSEMNVSTLELGDSALYLCASSFFGTNEKLFFGSGTQLSVL.

This clonotype was seen only a few times. The V gene is TRBV7-3, the J gene TRBJ1-5, with D perhaps matching TRBD1 (6 bases). CDR3 length equals 13 residues. V lost 6 bases and J 7 bases, leaving 13 bases between the germline ends. Per the germline V gene, CDR1 is SGHTA and CDR2 is FQGTGA. CDR3 in amino acids: CASSRSQGQPQHF. In DNA form, the CDR3 reads TGTGCCAGCAGTCGTTCCCAGGGGCAGCCCCAGCATTTT.

This chain uses TRBV7-2 with TRBJ2-7; D not resolved. The CDR3 length is 13 residues. V lost 5 bases and J lost 6, with 14 bases in between. Looked up from germline, CDR1 is SGHTA and CDR2 is FQGNSA. The CDR3 is CASSPIPSSEQYF. In DNA form, the CDR3 reads TGTGCCAGCAGCCCCATCCCCAGTAGCGAGCAGTACTTC.

This clonotype was seen a handful of times. The chain couples TRBV6-2 or TRBV6-3 to TRBJ2-4, with D possibly being TRBD2 (6 bases). The CDR3 has 15 amino acids. Germline V CDR1 and CDR2: MNHEY, SVGEGT. Trimming pared 5 bases from V and 8 bases from J, leaving 19 bases between. The CDR3 loop reads CASSPAGLWGDIQYF. The CDR3 DNA reads as TGTGCCAGCAGTCCAGCAGGGCTCTGGGGGGACATTCAGTACTTC.

This clonotype was observed at least ten times. In DNA, the CDR3 is TGCAGTGCTGTACAGGGAGGGGGGGGCAATGAGCAGTTCTTC. It yields the protein CSAVQGGGGNEQFF. V usage is TRBV20-1 and J usage is TRBJ2-1, with a possible D match to TRBD2 (7 bases). Trimming took off 5 bases at V and 6 bases at J, with 17 bases between the two ends. Germline assignment: CDR1 DFQATT and CDR2 SNEGSKA (reference sequence). The CDR3 loop spans 14 amino acids.

This clonotype was found a few times. This chain uses TRBV7-2 with TRBJ1-2; a weak D match, TRBD1 (5 bases). V was cut by 7 bases and J by 5 bases, with 20 bases left in between. CDR1 SGHTA and CDR2 FQGNSA come from the germline V gene. The CDR3 is 15 residues long. CDR3: CASNLPGTSLYGYTF. The CDR3 DNA reads as TGTGCCAGCAACCTACCGGGGACCTCTTTATATGGCTACACCTTC.

This clonotype was observed a handful of times. This chain connects TRBV12-3 or TRBV12-4 to TRBJ1-5; no firm D call. CDR3 length: 14 residues. V lost 4 bases and J 2 bases, leaving 9 bases between the germline ends. The CDR3 here is CASSWGDGNQPQHF. CDR3 in DNA: TGTGCCAGCAGTTGGGGAGATGGCAATCAGCCCCAGCATTTT.

The CDR3 loop is CASRRETAYRGPEAFF. CDR3 DNA sequence: TGTGCCAGCAGAAGAGAGACAGCGTACCGGGGTCCGGAAGCTTTCTTT. The chain couples TRBV21-1 to TRBJ1-1; the table's D call, TRBD1, was not checked against the DNA. TRBV21-1 is listed as a pseudogene. This CDR3 has 16 amino acids.

The chain combines TRBV11-2 with TRBJ2-2, with D unresolved. Germline CDR1 and CDR2: SGHAT and FQNNGV. CDR3 length: 15 amino acids. V shed 7 bases and J shed 2 bases, with 14 bases lying between them. In nucleotides, the CDR3 is TGTGCCAGCACCAATTATGAAACTAACACCGGGGAGCTGTTTTTT. As protein: CASTNYETNTGELFF.

The rearrangement uses TRBV20-1 and TRBJ2-7; D not resolved. In germline, CDR1 is DFQATT, CDR2 SNEGSKA (reference sequence). Trimming left V 4 bases short and J 4 bases short, with 20 bases between. The CDR3 spans 15 residues. This chain's CDR3 is CSAIDPREGVYEQYF. The CDR3 bases are TGCAGTGCTATCGACCCCCGAGAAGGAGTATACGAGCAGTACTTC.

The V call is TRBV7-9, the J call TRBJ1-1; D is possibly TRBD1 (5 bases). CDR1 and CDR2 (germline): SEHNR, FQNEAQ (reference sequence). The V end lost 1 base, the J end lost 9 bases, and 12 bases lay between the germline ends. The CDR3 spans 13 residues. DNA of the CDR3: TGTGCCAGCAGCTTAGGGGCGGGGACCCAAGCTTTCTTT. The encoded protein is CASSLGAGTQAFF.

The chain is built from TRBV6-6 and TRBJ1-2, with a possible D match to TRBD1 (5 bases). In germline, CDR1 is MNHNY, CDR2 SVGAGI (reference sequence). Deletions cut 7 bases from V and 1 base from J, with 10 bases between. The CDR3 length is 13 residues. Here the CDR3 reads CASITGGNYGYTF. In nucleotides, the CDR3 is TGTGCCAGCATCACCGGGGGTAACTATGGCTACACCTTC.

The sample holds many counts of this clonotype. The J gene is TRBJ1-3, the V gene TRBV18; a possible D gene is TRBD1 (5 bases). CDR1 and CDR2 from the germline V gene are KGHSH and LQKENI. This CDR3 comprises 14 residues. The V and J ends lost 8 bases and 0 bases respectively, with 11 bases between them. CDR3 in DNA: TGTGCCAGCAGTCCCGGGGGCTCTGGAAACACCATATATTTT. Protein: CASSPGGSGNTIYF.

This clonotype turned up a few times. V gene TRBV11-2 combines with J gene TRBJ2-5; D possibly corresponds to TRBD1 (6 bases). The V end was cut by 1 base, the J end by 10 bases, with 13 bases between. The germline V gene encodes CDR1 SGHAT and CDR2 FQNNGV. The CDR3 is made up of 13 amino acids. The CDR3 loop reads CASSLGRRQDQYF. In DNA form, the CDR3 reads TGTGCCAGCAGCTTAGGTCGTAGACAGGACCAGTACTTC.

V gene TRBV20-1 combines with J gene TRBJ1-3; perhaps TRBD1 as D (5 bases). The CDR3 loop spans 15 amino acids. V was cut by 6 bases and J by 0 bases, with 15 bases left in between. The germline V gene encodes CDR1 DFQATT and CDR2 SNEGSKA (reference sequence). CDR3: CSARLWGSSGNTIYF. In nucleotides, the CDR3 is TGCAGTGCACGACTTTGGGGCAGCTCTGGAAACACCATATATTTT.

This clonotype came up a few times. This chain uses TRBV5-1 with TRBJ2-1, with TRBD2 matching over 12 bases. Germline assignment: CDR1 SGHRS and CDR2 YFSETQ. The CDR3 contains 16 residues. The junction had 4 bases not matched to a gene; V was cut back by 0 bases and J by 6 bases. The CDR3 nucleotides are TGCGCCAGCAGCTTGGGGATACTAGCGGGAGGCAATGAGCAGTTCTTC. Residues: CASSLGILAGGNEQFF.